This T cell receptor beta chain was documented in a study of response to subunit inactivated influenza vaccine. General observations from the study: The authors suggested that few new T cells are recruited per seasonal influenza vaccination.

Points on this clonotype: Its antigen is not known.

TCRdb independently ran MiXCR on the RT-PCR reads; one entry per CDR3 protein. The sample holds hundreds of thousands of distinct CDR3 sequences, about 18% seen once. Trimming took off 2 bases at V and 2 bases at J, with 13 bases between the two ends. The CDR3 has 16 residues. Germline V gene lookup returns CDR1 SGHDN and CDR2 FVKESK. The receptor's source is a man in his forties or fifties who received an inactivated influenza vaccine. Sequenced material: PBMCs from blood, taken less than 6 days after vaccination. The chain is built from TRBV14 and TRBJ2-1; tentatively, D is TRBD2 (6 bases). In DNA form, the CDR3 reads TGTGCCAGCAGCCAATCACGGGGGTCCGCCTACAATGAGCAGTTCTTC. Protein sequence: CASSQSRGSAYNEQFF. The variable domain in full, completed from reference TRBV14 and TRBJ2-1, reads EAGVTQFPSHSVIEKGQTVTLRCDPISGHDNLYWYRRVMGKEIKFLLHFVKESKQDESGMPNNRFLAERTGGTYSTLKVQPAELEDSGVYFCASSQSRGSAYNEQFFGPGTRLTVL.